What follows are 7 T cell receptor beta chains derived from one specimen sequenced in a study of beta chain features in type 1 diabetes. General study points: TCRB CDR3s from Type 1 diabetes patients were moderately but significantly shorter in all four CD4+ subsets.

Expressed TCRB transcripts were sequenced because the isolated RNA had all been reverse transcribed beforehand. TCRdb keeps only in-frame clones here, not all; method: immunoSEQ multiplex PCR. The sample has about 660,000 clones, around 15% seen once; the top ten hold 0.035% to 0.04%. Which antigens these TCRs recognize remains unknown. The sample was naive CD4+ T cells from blood. These receptors originate from a man younger than 35 with type 1 diabetes.

The genes are TRBV30 and TRBJ2-6; 7 bases agree with TRBD1. The germline CDR1 and CDR2 sequences are GTSNPN and SVGIG (reference sequence). The CDR3 is made up of 20 amino acids. After removal of 3 bases from V and 0 bases from J, the junction contained 17 bases not matched to a gene. The CDR3 DNA reads TGTGCCTGGAGATCCGGGACAGCCTTAAACATTCCCTCTGGGGCCAACGTCCTGACTTTC. It encodes CAWRSGTALNIPSGANVLTF.

This clone turned up a few times. The rearrangement joins TRBV7-9 to TRBJ2-3; weak D call: TRBD1 (5 bases). CDR3 length: 14 amino acids. Deletions cut 4 bases from V and 4 bases from J, with 12 bases between. The germline V gene has CDR1 SEHNR and CDR2 FQNEAQ (reference sequence). The DNA of the CDR3 is TGTGCCAGCAGCTCCGCAGGGTACGCAGATACGCAGTATTTT. It yields the protein CASSSAGYADTQYF.

This chain links TRBV27 with TRBJ2-3; TRBD1 is a possible D gene (6 bases). This CDR3 contains 14 residues. Germline-derived CDR1 and CDR2 are MNHEY and SMNVEV (reference sequence). V lost 4 bases to trimming and J lost 5 bases, with 13 bases between them. The CDR3 nucleotides read TGTGCCAGCAGTTCCCCGGGACAAGGAGATACGCAGTATTTT. Protein product: CASSSPGQGDTQYF.

The V call is TRBV18, the J call TRBJ2-5; the D is unclear. The CDR3 length is 14 residues. In germline, CDR1 is KGHSH, CDR2 LQKENI. Trimming left V 2 bases short and J 3 bases short, with 10 bases between. In DNA form, the CDR3 reads TGTGCCAGCTCACCAAACACTATGGAAGAGACCCAGTACTTC. Amino acid sequence: CASSPNTMEETQYF.

This clone was detected a few times. The J gene is TRBJ2-3, the V gene TRBV18; no clear D. There are 12 residues in the CDR3. Per the germline V gene, CDR1 is KGHSH and CDR2 is LQKENI. The V end lost 8 bases, the J end lost 0 bases, and 6 bases lay between the germline ends. CDR3 DNA sequence: TGTGCCAGCGCTTCGAGCACAGATACGCAGTATTTT. Protein: CASASSTDTQYF.

In nucleotides, the CDR3 is TGCAGCCCTCGGGACAGCCCCACAGATACGCAGTATTTT. The encoded protein is CSPRDSPTDTQYF. This chain connects TRBV29-1 to TRBJ2-3, with 7 bases that match TRBD1. The CDR3 consists of 13 residues. With 8 bases clipped from V and 2 bases from J, the junction kept 7 bases outside the gene matches. The germline CDR1 and CDR2 sequences are SQVTM and ANQGSEA.

This sequence joins TRBV30 and TRBJ2-7, with a tentative D call TRBD1 (6 bases). Germline CDR1 and CDR2: GTSNPN and SVGIG (reference sequence). Trimming stripped 4 bases from V and 3 bases from J, with 10 bases between. This CDR3 has 12 residues. CDR3 DNA: TGTGCCTGGATGGGGGCATTCTACGAGCAGTACTTC. Encoded protein: CAWMGAFYEQYF.